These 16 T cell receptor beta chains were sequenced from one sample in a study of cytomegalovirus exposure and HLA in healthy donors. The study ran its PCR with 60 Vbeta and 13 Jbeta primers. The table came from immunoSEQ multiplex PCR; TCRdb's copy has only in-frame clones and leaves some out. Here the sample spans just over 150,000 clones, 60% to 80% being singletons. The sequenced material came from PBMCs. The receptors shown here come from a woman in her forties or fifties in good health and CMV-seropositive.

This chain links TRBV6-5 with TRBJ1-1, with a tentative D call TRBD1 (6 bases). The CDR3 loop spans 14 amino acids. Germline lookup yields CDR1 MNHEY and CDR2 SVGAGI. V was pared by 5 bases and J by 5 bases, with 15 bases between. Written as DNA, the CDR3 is TGTGCCAGCAGTCAGGGGAGTTGGGGGACTGAAGCTTTCTTT. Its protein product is CASSQGSWGTEAFF.

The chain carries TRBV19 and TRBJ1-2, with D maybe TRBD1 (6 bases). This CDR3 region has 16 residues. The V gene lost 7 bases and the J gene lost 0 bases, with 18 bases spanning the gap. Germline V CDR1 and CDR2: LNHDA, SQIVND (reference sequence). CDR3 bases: TGTGCCAGTACTGACGCAGGGGTGGATACTAACTATGGCTACACCTTC. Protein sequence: CASTDAGVDTNYGYTF.

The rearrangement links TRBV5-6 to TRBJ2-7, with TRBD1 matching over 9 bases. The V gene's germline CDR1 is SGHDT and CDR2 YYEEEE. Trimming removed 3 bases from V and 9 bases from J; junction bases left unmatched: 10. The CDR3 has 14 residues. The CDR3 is CASSSDRGSFGQYF. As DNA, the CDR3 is TGTGCCAGCAGCTCCGACAGGGGGTCTTTCGGGCAGTACTTC.

Here the CDR3 reads CASSLGGGTEAFF. The CDR3 bases are TGTGCCAGCAGTTTAGGGGGGGGTACTGAAGCTTTCTTT. The rearrangement links TRBV6-5 to TRBJ1-1; weak D call: TRBD1 (6 bases). CDR3 size: 13 residues. V dropped 4 bases and J dropped 5 bases, with 11 bases sitting between them. The germline V gene has CDR1 MNHEY and CDR2 SVGAGI.

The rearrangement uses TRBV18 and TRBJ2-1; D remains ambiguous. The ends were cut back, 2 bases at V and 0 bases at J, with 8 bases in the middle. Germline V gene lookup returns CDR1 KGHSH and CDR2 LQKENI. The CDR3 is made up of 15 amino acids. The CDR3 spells CASSPSINSYNEQFF. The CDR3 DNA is TGTGCCAGCTCACCATCTATTAACTCCTACAATGAGCAGTTCTTC. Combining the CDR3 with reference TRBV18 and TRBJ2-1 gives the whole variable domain NAGVMQNPRHLVRRRGQEARLRCSPMKGHSHVYWYRQLPEEGLKFMVYLQKENIIDESGMPKERFSAEFPKEGPSILRIQQVVRGDSAAYFCASSPSINSYNEQFFGPGTRLTVL.

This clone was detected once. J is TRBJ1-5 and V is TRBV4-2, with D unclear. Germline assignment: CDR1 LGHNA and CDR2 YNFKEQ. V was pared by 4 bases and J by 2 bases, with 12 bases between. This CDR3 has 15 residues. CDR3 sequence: CASSPGSWGNQPQHF. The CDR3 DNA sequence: TGTGCCAGCAGCCCGGGAAGCTGGGGCAATCAGCCCCAGCATTTT.

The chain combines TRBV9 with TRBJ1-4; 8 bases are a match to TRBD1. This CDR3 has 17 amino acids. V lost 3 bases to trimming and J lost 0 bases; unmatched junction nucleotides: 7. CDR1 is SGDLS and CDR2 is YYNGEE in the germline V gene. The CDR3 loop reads CASSAQGELATNEKLFF. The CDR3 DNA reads TGTGCCAGCAGCGCACAGGGGGAACTTGCAACTAATGAAAAACTGTTTTTT.

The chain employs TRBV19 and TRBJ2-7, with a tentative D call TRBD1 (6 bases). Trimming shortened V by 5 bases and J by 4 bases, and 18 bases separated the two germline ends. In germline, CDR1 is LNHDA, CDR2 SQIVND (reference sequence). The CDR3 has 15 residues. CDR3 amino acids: CASSLPGTHNYEQYF. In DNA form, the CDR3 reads TGTGCCAGTAGTCTACCAGGGACACACAATTACGAGCAGTACTTC.

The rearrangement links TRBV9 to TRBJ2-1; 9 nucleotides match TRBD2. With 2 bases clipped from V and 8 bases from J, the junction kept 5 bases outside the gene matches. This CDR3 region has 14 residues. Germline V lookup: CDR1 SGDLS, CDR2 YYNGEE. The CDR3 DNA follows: TGTGCCAGCAGCGTTCGTAGCGGGAGCGATGAGCAGTTCTTC. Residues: CASSVRSGSDEQFF.

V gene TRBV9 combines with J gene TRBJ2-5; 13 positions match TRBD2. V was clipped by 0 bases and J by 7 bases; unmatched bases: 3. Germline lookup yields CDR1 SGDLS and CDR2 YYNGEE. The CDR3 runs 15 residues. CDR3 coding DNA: TGTGCCAGCAGCGTAGGTACTAGCGGGGGGGCGACCCAGTACTTC. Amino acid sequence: CASSVGTSGGATQYF.

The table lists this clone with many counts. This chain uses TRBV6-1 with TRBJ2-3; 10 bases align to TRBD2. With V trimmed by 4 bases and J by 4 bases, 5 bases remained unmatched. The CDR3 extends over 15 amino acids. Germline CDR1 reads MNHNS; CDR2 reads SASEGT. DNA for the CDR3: TGTGCCAGCAGTGGATCTAGCGGGAGTGCAGATACGCAGTATTTT. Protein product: CASSGSSGSADTQYF.

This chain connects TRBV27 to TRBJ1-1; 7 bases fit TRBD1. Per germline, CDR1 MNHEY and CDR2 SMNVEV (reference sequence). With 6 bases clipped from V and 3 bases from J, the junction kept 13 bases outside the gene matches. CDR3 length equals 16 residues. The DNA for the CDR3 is TGTGCCAGCAGCACGTCGGGACAGTGGGCGGACACTGAAGCTTTCTTT. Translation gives CASSTSGQWADTEAFF.

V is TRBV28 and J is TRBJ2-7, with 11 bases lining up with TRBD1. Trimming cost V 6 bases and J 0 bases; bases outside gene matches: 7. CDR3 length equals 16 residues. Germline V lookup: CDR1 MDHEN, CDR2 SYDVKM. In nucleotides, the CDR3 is TGTGCCAGCAGCCACGGGACAGGGGGACTCTCCTACGAGCAGTACTTC. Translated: CASSHGTGGLSYEQYF.

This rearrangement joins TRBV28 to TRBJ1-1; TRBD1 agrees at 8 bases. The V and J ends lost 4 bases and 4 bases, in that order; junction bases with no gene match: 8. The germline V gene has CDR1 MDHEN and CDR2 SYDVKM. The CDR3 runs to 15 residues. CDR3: CASSSPGQGGTEAFF. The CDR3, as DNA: TGTGCCAGCAGTTCTCCCGGACAGGGAGGCACTGAAGCTTTCTTT. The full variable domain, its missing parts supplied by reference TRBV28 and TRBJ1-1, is DVKVTQSSRYLVKRTGEKVFLECVQDMDHENMFWYRQDPGLGLRLIYFSYDVKMKEKGDIPEGYSVSREKKERFSLILESASTNQTSMYLCASSSPGQGGTEAFFGQGTRLTVV.

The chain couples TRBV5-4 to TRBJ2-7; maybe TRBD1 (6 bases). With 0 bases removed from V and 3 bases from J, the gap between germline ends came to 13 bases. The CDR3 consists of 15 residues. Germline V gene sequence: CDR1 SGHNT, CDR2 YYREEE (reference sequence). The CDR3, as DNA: TGTGCCAGCAGCTTGGATCCTGGGGGCCTCTACGAGCAGTACTTC. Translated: CASSLDPGGLYEQYF.

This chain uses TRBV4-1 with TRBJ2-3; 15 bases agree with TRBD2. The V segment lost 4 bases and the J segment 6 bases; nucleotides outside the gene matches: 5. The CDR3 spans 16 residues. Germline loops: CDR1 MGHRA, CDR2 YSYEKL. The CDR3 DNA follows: TGCGCCAGCAGCCGAGGGACTAGCGGGGGGTTTGATACGCAGTATTTT. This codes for CASSRGTSGGFDTQYF.